This T cell receptor (beta chain) was obtained from a study of CD8+ T cells in alopecia areata. The overall study: Patients in the treated group were given tofacitinib by mouth, 5 to 10 mg twice a day. General study findings and limits: Shared TCR sequences were less clear between patients than in mice, possibly partly from HLA diversity.

Notes on this clone: Its specificity is unknown.

The CDR3 consists of 14 residues. Between the trimmed V and J ends, which lost 4 bases and 3 bases, there was a span of 16 bases. Germline CDR1 is GTSNPN and CDR2 is SVGIG (reference sequence). Extracted RNA was reverse transcribed into cDNA, the sequencing template. Data came from immunoSEQ multiplex PCR; TCRdb stores just in-frame clones and leaves some out. The table has about 150,000 clones, around 86% seen once. Peripheral blood and lesional scalp punch biopsies were taken from alopecia areata patients. This material consisted of CD8+ T cells sorted from blood, taken at week 0. The TCR sequence derives from a human donor with alopecia areata. V and J are TRBV30 and TRBJ2-7; D possibly corresponds to TRBD2 (5 bases). This CDR3 reads CAWNTEGGFYEQYF. The CDR3 DNA reads TGTGCCTGGAATACTGAGGGCGGGTTCTACGAGCAGTACTTC.